This TCR beta chain was captured in a study of CD8+CD57+ T cells in acquired aplastic anemia. Germline CDR1 reads SQVTM; CDR2 reads ANQGSEA. Trimming left V 2 bases short and J 5 bases short, with 17 bases between. This CDR3 spans 15 amino acids. The use of genomic DNA as template underpinned the TCR beta VDJ and CDR3 profiling. TCRdb fed the reads into MiXCR, producing one record per CDR3 protein. The sample consists of more than 200,000 distinct CDR3 sequences, roughly 50% of them appearing once. The authors sequenced patients whose flow cytometry had shown CD8+CD57+ cell expansion. When blood sampling took place, the patients had received no therapy.

The rearrangement joins TRBV29-1 to TRBJ2-3, with D perhaps TRBD1 or TRBD2 (7 bases each). The receptor's source is a human donor with aplastic anemia. Sequencing was carried out using sorted CD4+, CD8+, or CD8+CD57+ T cells (not recorded which) from PBMCs. Here the CDR3 DNA reads TGCAGCGTTGAATCGGTTCCAGGGGGGGTAGATACGCAGTATTTT. Protein: CSVESVPGGVDTQYF.